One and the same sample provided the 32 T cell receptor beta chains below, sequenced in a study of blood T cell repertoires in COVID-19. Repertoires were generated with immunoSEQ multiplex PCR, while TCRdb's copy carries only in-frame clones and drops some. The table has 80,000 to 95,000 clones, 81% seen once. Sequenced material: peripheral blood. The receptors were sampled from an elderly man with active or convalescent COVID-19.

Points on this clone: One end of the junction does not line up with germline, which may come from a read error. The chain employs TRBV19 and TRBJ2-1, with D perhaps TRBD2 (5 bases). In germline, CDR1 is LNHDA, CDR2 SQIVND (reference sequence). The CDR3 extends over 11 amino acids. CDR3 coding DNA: TGTGCCAGTAGTATCCGGGATTATAGGGTCTTC. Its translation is CASSIRDYRVF.

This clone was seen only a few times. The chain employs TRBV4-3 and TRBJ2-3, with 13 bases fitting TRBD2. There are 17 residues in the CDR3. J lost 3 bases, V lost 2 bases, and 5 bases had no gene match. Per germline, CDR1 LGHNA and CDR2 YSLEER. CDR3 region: CASSQQTSGGPTDTQYF. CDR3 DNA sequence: TGCGCCAGCAGCCAACAGACTAGCGGGGGGCCTACAGATACGCAGTATTTT.

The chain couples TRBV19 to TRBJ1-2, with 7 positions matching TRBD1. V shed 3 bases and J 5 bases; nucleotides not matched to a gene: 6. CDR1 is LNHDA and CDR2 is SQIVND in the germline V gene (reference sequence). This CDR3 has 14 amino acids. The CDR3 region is CASSIDRDGYGYTF. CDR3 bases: TGTGCCAGTAGTATCGACAGGGACGGGTATGGCTACACCTTC.

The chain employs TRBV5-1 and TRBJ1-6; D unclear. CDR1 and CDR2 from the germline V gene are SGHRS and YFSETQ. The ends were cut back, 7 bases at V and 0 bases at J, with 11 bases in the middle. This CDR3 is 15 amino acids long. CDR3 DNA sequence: TGCGCCAGCCAGGAGGTCAGCTCCTATAATTCACCCCTCCACTTT. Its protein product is CASQEVSSYNSPLHF.

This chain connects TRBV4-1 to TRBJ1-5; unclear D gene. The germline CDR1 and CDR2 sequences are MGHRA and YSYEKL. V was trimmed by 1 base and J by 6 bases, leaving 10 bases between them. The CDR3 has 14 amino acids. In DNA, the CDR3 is TGCGCCAGCAGCCAAGGGCCTTCGGGTCAGCCCCAGCATTTT. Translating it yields CASSQGPSGQPQHF.

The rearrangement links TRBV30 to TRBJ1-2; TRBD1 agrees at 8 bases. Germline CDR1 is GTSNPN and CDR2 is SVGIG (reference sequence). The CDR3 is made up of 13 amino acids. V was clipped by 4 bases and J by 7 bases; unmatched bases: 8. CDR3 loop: CAWTRQGPIGYTF. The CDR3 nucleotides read TGTGCCTGGACCAGACAGGGGCCTATTGGCTACACCTTC.

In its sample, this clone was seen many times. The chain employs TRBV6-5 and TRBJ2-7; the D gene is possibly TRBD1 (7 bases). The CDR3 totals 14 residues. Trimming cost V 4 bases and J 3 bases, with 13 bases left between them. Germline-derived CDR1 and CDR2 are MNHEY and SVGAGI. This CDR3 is CASSSQGGFYEQYF. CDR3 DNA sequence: TGTGCCAGCAGTTCCCAGGGGGGATTCTACGAGCAGTACTTC.

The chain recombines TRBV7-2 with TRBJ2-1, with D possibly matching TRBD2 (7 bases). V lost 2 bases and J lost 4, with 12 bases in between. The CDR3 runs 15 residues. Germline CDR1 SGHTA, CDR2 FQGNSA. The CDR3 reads CASSLLRGQYNEQFF. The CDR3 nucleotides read TGTGCCAGCAGCTTATTGCGGGGGCAGTACAATGAGCAGTTCTTC.

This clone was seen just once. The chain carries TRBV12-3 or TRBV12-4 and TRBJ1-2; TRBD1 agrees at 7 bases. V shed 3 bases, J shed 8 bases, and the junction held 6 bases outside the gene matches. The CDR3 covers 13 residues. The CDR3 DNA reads TGTGCCAGCAGTTTGGGGACAGAGTTCGGCTACACCTTC. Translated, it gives CASSLGTEFGYTF.

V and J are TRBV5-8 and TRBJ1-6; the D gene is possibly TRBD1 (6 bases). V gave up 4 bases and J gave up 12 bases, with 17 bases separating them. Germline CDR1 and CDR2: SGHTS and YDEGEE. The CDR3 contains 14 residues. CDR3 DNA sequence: TGTGCCAGCAGCCGTACGACAGGCAGGGGACCCCTCCACTTT. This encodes CASSRTTGRGPLHF.

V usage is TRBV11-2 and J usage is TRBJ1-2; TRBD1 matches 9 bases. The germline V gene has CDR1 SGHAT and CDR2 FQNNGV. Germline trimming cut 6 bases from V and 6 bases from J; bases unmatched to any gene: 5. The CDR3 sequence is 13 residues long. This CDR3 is CASSLGTGNGYTF. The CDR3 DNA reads TGTGCCAGCAGTCTCGGGACAGGGAATGGCTACACCTTC.

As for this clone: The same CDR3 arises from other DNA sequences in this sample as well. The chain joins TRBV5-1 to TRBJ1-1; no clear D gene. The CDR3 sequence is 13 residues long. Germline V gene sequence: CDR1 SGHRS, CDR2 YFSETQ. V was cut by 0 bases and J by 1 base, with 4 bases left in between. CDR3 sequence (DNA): TGCGCCAGCAGCTTGGGAGGGAACACTGAAGCTTTCTTT. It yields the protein CASSLGGNTEAFF.

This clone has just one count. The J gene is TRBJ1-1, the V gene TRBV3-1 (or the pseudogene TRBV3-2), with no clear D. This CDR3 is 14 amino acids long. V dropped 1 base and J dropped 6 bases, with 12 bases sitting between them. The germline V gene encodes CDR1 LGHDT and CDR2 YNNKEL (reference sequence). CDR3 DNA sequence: TGTGCCAGCAGCCAAGGGAGGTCCCACCCTGAAGCTTTCTTT. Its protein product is CASSQGRSHPEAFF.

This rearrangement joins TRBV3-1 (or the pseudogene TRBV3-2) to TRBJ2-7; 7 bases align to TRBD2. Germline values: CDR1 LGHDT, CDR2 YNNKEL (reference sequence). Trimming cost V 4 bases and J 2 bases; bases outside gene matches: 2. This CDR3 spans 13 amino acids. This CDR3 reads CASSPGLPYEQYF. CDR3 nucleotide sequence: TGTGCCAGCAGCCCGGGACTACCCTACGAGCAGTACTTC.

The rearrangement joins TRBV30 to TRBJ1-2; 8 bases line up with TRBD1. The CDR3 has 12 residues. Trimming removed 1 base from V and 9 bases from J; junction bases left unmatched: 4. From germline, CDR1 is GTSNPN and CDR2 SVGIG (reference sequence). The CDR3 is CAWSEDRERYTF. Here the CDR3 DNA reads TGTGCCTGGAGTGAGGACAGGGAGCGCTACACCTTC.

The CDR3 sequence: CAISDGGQAGNEQFF. The CDR3 DNA reads as TGTGCCATCAGTGACGGAGGACAGGCTGGGAATGAGCAGTTCTTC. The V call is TRBV10-3, the J call TRBJ2-1; TRBD1 matches 7 bases. This CDR3 has 15 amino acids. Germline V gene sequence: CDR1 ENHRY, CDR2 SYGVKD. Losses at the gene ends were 3 bases for V and 7 bases for J; bases not matched to a gene: 9.

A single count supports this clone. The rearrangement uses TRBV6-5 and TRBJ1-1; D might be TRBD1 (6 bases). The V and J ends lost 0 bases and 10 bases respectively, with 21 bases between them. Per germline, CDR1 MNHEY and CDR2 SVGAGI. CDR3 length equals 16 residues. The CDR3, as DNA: TGTGCCAGCAGTTACTCGACCTGGGGACACCCCGCCGGAGCTTTCTTT. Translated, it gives CASSYSTWGHPAGAFF.

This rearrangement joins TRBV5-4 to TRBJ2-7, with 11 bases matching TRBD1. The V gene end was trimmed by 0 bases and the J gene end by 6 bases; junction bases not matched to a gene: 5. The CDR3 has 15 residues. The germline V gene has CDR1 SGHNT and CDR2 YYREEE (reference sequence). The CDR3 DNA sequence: TGTGCCAGCAGCTTGGTAATGGGACAGGGGGGCGAGCAGTACTTC. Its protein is CASSLVMGQGGEQYF.

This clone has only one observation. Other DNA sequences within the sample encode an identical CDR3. The CDR3 loop reads CASSSFYEQYF. The CDR3 region has the DNA TGTGCCAGCAGTTCGTTCTACGAGCAGTACTTC. V is TRBV12-3 or TRBV12-4 and J is TRBJ2-7, with D unresolved. The length of the CDR3 is 11 residues. V dropped 4 bases and J dropped 3 bases, with 4 bases sitting between them.

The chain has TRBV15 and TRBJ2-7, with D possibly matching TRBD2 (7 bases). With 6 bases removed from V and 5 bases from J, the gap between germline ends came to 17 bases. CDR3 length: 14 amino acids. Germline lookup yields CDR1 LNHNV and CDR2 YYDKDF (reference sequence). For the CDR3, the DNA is TGTGCCACCAGGTCTCGGGGGGCAGTCCACGAGCAGTACTTC. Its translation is CATRSRGAVHEQYF. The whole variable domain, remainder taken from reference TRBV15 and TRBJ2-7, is DAMVIQNPRYQVTQFGKPVTLSCSQTLNHNVMYWYQQKSSQAPKLLFHYYDKDFNNEADTPDNFQSRRPNTSFCFLDIRSPGLGDTAMYLCATRSRGAVHEQYFGPGTRLTVT.

The chain's CDR3 is CASSLPGTAGELFF. DNA of the CDR3: TGCGCCAGCAGCTTGCCCGGGACAGCCGGGGAGCTGTTTTTT. V gene TRBV5-1 combines with J gene TRBJ2-2; TRBD1 agrees at 7 bases. The V gene's germline CDR1 is SGHRS and CDR2 YFSETQ. CDR3 size: 14 residues. V was clipped by 1 base and J by 6 bases; unmatched bases: 3.

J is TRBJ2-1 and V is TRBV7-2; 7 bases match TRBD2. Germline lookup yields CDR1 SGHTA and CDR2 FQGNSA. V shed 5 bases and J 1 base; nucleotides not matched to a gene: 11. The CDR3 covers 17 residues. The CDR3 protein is CASSPRLARSSYNEQFF. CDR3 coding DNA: TGTGCCAGCAGCCCCAGACTAGCCCGGAGTTCCTACAATGAGCAGTTCTTC. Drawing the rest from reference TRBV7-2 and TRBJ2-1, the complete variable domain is GAGVSQSPSNKVTEKGKDVELRCDPISGHTALYWYRQSLGQGLEFLIYFQGNSAPDKSGLPSDRFSAERTGGSVSTLTIQRTQQEDSAVYLCASSPRLARSSYNEQFFGPGTRLTVL.

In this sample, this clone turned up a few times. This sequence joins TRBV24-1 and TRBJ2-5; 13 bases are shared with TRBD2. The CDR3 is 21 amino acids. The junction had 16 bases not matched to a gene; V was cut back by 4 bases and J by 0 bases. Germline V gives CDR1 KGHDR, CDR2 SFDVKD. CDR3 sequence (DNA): TGTGCCACCAGTGACGCTAGACTAGCGGGGGGACCCGGTACTAACCAAGAGACCCAGTACTTC. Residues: CATSDARLAGGPGTNQETQYF.

CDR3 DNA: TGCGCCAGCAGCCAGTCAGGGGCCGGCACAGATACGCAGTATTTT. This sequence encodes CASSQSGAGTDTQYF. The genes are TRBV4-3 and TRBJ2-3; possibly TRBD1 for D (6 bases). Trimming removed 3 bases at V and 1 base at J, with 11 bases between. Germline values: CDR1 LGHNA, CDR2 YSLEER. The CDR3 is 15 residues long.

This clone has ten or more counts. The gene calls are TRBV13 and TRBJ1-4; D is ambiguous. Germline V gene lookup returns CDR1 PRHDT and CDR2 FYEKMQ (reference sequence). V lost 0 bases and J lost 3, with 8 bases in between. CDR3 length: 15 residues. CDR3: CASSLGVGANEKLFF. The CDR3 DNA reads TGTGCCAGCAGCTTAGGAGTTGGAGCTAATGAAAAACTGTTTTTT.

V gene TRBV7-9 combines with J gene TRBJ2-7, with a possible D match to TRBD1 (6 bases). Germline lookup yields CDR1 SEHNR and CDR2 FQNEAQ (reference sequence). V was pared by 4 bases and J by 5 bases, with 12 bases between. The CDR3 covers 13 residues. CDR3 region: CASSSNQGNEQYF. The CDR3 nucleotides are TGTGCCAGCAGCTCCAATCAGGGGAACGAGCAGTACTTC.

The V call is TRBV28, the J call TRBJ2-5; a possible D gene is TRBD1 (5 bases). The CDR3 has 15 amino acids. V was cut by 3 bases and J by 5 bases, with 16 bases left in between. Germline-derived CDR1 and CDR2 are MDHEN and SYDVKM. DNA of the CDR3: TGTGCCAGCAGTTTTAGTACAGGCGGATTGGAGACCCAGTACTTC. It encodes CASSFSTGGLETQYF.

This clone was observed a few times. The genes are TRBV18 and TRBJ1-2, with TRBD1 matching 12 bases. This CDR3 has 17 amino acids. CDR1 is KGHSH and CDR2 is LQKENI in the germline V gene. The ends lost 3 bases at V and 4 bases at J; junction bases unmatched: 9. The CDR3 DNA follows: TGTGCCAGCTCACCCGGGACAGGGGGCTTTTTCGGCTATGGCTACACCTTC. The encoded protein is CASSPGTGGFFGYGYTF.

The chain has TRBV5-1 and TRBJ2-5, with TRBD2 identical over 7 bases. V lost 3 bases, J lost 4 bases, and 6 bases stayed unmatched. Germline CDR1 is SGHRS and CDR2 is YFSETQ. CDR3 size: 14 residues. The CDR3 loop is CASSSTSIRETQYF. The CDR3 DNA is TGCGCCAGCAGCTCGACTAGCATTCGAGAGACCCAGTACTTC.

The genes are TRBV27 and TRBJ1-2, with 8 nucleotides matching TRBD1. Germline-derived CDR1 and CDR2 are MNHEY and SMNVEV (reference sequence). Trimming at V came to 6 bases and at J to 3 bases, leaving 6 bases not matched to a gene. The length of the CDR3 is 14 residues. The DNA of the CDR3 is TGTGCCAGCAGCCAAGACAGGGGTGACTATGGCTACACCTTC. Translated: CASSQDRGDYGYTF.

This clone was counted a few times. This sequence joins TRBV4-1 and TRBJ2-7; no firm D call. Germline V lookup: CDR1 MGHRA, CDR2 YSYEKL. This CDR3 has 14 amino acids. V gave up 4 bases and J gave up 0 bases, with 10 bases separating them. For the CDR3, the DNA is TGCGCCAGCAGCCGATTACAAAGCTCCTACGAGCAGTACTTC. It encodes CASSRLQSSYEQYF.

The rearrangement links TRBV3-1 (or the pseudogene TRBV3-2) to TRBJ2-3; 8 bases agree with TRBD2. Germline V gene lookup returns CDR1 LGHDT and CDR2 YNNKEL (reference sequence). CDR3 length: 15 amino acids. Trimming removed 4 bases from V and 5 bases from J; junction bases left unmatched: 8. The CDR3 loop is CASSPTGGAQDTQYF. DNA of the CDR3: TGTGCCAGCAGCCCCACCGGGGGGGCCCAAGATACGCAGTATTTT.